Listed below are T cell receptor beta chains from one sample, sequenced in a study of response to subunit inactivated influenza vaccine. TCRdb re-analysed the RT-PCR reads in MiXCR, keeping a single row per CDR3 protein. The table has about 700,000 distinct CDR3 sequences, around 14% seen once. The material was PBMCs from blood, obtained around 15 days before vaccination. The source of these receptors is a man between 45 and 60 years old who received an inactivated influenza vaccine. Each CDR3 is given with its conserved first and last residue. The order of the fields is J gene, V gene, clone size, D gene, CDR3 protein, CDR3 DNA. The D gene is left open where the match is weak. Expanded clones get a size class; other rows say once, few or many, or leave the size out.

>TRBJ2-1|TRBV9|.|.
CAGTGGDSYNEQFF
TGTGCCGGAACAGGCGGGGACTCCTACAATGAGCAGTTCTTC
>TRBJ2-3|TRBV5-6|few|TRBD2
CASSFGASGRTDTQYF
TGTGCCAGCAGCTTCGGGGCTAGCGGGCGCACAGATACGCAGTATTTT
>TRBJ2-2|TRBV4-3|.|.
CASSQGRLANTGELFF
TGCGCCAGCAGCCAAGGACGACTCGCGAACACCGGGGAGCTGTTTTTT
>TRBJ1-6|TRBV6-1|few|TRBD1
CASRSAGGRSLHF
TGTGCCAGCCGGTCCGCAGGGGGACGGTCCCTCCACTTT
>TRBJ1-6|TRBV10-3|.|TRBD1
CAISESGTGSSYNSPLHF
TGTGCCATCAGTGAGTCCGGGACAGGGAGCTCCTATAATTCACCCCTCCACTTT
>TRBJ2-1|TRBV15|few|TRBD1
CATSTRTGDEQFF
TGTGCCACCAGTACCCGAACAGGGGATGAGCAGTTCTTC
>TRBJ2-3|TRBV2|.|.
CASSRGGFQDTQYF
TGTGCCAGCTCTAGGGGGGGCTTTCAAGATACGCAGTATTTT
>TRBJ2-1|TRBV6-2/TRBV6-3|.|.
CASSYTKAEVLEQFF
TGTGCCAGCAGTTACACAAAAGCGGAAGTTCTTGAGCAGTTCTTC
>TRBJ2-1|TRBV7-9|.|TRBD2
CASSSPGTSSYNEKFF
TGTGCCAGCAGCTCACCGGGGACTAGCTCCTACAATGAGAAGTTCTTC
>TRBJ2-1|TRBV20-1|few|.
CSAIAASSYNEQFF
TGCAGTGCTATAGCGGCCAGCTCCTACAATGAGCAGTTCTTC
>TRBJ2-3|TRBV12-3/TRBV12-4|.|.
CASRQGGGGDTQYF
TGTGCCAGCAGACAAGGGGGGGGCGGAGATACGCAGTATTTT
>TRBJ2-4|TRBV3-1|few|.
CASSHPGGVTKNIQYF
TGTGCCAGCAGCCACCCAGGGGGGGTCACCAAAAACATTCAGTACTTC
>TRBJ1-1|TRBV4-1|few|TRBD1
CASSPGQGLNTEAFF
TGCGCCAGCAGCCCCGGACAGGGATTGAACACTGAAGCTTTCTTT
>TRBJ2-2|TRBV3-1|few|.
CASSQAGYRELFF
TGTGCCAGCAGCCAAGCTGGCTACCGGGAGCTGTTTTTT
>TRBJ2-3|TRBV29-1|few|TRBD2
CSVGGLVTDTQYF
TGCAGCGTTGGTGGACTAGTCACAGATACGCAGTATTTT
>TRBJ2-1|TRBV6-2/TRBV6-3|few|.
CASSSRGGSTYNEQFF
TGTGCCAGCAGTTCCCGAGGGGGGTCGACCTACAATGAGCAGTTCTTC
>TRBJ2-1|TRBV3-1|.|TRBD2
CASSHTSGSSYNEQFF
TGTGCCAGCAGCCATACTAGCGGGAGCTCCTACAATGAGCAGTTCTTC
>TRBJ2-2|TRBV27|many|.
CASSLDGPRSGELFF
TGTGCCAGCAGTTTAGACGGCCCGCGGTCCGGGGAGCTGTTTTTT
>TRBJ1-4|TRBV7-9|few|.
CASSVGPAQGEKLFF
TGTGCCAGCAGCGTCGGCCCCGCTCAGGGGGAAAAACTGTTTTTT
>TRBJ2-7|TRBV6-2/TRBV6-3|.|.
CASSRGPRHPYEQYF
TGTGCCAGCAGTCGGGGCCCGAGACACCCCTACGAGCAGTACTTC
>TRBJ2-3|TRBV20-1|.|.
CSARAPHLTDTQYF
TGCAGTGCTAGGGCCCCCCACCTCACAGATACGCAGTATTTT
>TRBJ2-1|TRBV5-1|many|TRBD2
CASSLVASGSYNEQFF
TGCGCCAGCAGCTTGGTGGCTAGCGGCTCCTACAATGAGCAGTTCTTC
>TRBJ1-5|TRBV12-3/TRBV12-4|many|.
CASSFELSPNQPQHF
TGTGCCAGCAGTTTTGAACTATCCCCCAATCAGCCCCAGCATTTT